This T cell receptor (beta chain) was identified during a study of blood T cell repertoires in COVID-19. Measured with immunoSEQ multiplex PCR; TCRdb has only the in-frame clones, and not every one. The table includes under 300,000 clones, over 80% detected once. V lost 3 bases, J lost 5 bases, and 9 bases stayed unmatched. Germline assignment: CDR1 SGDLS and CDR2 YYNGEE. The CDR3 totals 15 residues. V and J are TRBV9 and TRBJ2-5; 8 nucleotides align to TRBD2. This receptor was taken from a man between 60 and 75 years old who had recovered from COVID-19. The sample was peripheral blood. The CDR3 nucleotides are TGTGCCAGCAGCGGCGGACTAGCCTCTACGGAGACCCAGTACTTC. Translated: CASSGGLASTETQYF.